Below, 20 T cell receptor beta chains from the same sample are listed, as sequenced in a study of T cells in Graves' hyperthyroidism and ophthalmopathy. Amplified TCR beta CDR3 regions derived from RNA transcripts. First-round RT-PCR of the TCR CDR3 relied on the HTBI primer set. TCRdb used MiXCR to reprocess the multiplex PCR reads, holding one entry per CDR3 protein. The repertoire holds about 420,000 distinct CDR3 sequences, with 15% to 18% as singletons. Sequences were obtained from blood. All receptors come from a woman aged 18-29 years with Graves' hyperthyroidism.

DNA for the CDR3: TGTGCCAGCAGCCTTCCCGGGACAGGACTCAAGGGGAATGAGCAGTTCTTC. This sequence encodes CASSLPGTGLKGNEQFF. This chain joins TRBV14 and TRBJ2-1; the match to TRBD1 covers 8 bases. Germline V gene data show CDR1 as SGHDN and CDR2 as FVKESK. With 4 bases clipped from V and 7 bases from J, the junction kept 15 bases outside the gene matches. The CDR3 runs to 17 residues.

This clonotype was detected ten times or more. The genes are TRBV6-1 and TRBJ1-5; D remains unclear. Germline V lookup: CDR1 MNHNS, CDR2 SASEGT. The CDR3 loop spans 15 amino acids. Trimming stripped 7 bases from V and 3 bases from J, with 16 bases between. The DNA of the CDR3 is TGTGCCAGCATTACTGGGCATTCCAACAATCAGCCCCAGCATTTT. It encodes CASITGHSNNQPQHF.

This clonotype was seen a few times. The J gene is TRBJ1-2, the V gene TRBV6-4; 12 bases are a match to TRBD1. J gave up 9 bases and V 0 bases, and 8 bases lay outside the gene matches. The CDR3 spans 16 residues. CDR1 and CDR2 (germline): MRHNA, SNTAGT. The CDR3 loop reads CASSDSPGQGAGSYTF. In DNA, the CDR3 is TGTGCCAGCAGTGACTCGCCGGGACAGGGGGCTGGTAGCTACACCTTC.

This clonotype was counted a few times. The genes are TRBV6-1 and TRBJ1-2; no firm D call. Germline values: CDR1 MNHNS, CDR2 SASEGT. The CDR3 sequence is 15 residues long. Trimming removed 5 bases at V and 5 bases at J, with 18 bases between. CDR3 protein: CASSTTGQATYGYTF. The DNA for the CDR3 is TGTGCCAGCAGTACCACGGGCCAGGCAACTTATGGCTACACCTTC.

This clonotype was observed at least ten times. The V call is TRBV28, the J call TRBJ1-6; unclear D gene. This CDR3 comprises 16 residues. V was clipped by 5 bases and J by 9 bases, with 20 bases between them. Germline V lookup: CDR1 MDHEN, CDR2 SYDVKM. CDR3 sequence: CASSPAGGGGVSPLHF. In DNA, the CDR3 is TGTGCCAGCAGTCCCGCTGGCGGCGGCGGAGTTTCACCCCTCCACTTT. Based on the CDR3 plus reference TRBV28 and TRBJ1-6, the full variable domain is DVKVTQSSRYLVKRTGEKVFLECVQDMDHENMFWYRQDPGLGLRLIYFSYDVKMKEKGDIPEGYSVSREKKERFSLILESASTNQTSMYLCASSPAGGGGVSPLHFGNGTRLTVT.

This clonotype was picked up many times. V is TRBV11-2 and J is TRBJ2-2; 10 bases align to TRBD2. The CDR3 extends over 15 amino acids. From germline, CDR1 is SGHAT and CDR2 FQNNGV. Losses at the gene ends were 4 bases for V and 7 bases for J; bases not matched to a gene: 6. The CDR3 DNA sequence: TGTGCCAGCAGCTCAAAGCGGGGGGGCCTCGGGGAGCTGTTTTTT. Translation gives CASSSKRGGLGELFF.

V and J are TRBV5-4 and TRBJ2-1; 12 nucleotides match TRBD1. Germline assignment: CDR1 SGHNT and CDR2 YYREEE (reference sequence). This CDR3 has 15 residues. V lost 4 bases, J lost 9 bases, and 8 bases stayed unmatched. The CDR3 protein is CASSPGDRGLTEQFF. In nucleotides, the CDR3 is TGTGCCAGCAGCCCTGGGGACAGGGGGCTTACTGAGCAGTTCTTC.

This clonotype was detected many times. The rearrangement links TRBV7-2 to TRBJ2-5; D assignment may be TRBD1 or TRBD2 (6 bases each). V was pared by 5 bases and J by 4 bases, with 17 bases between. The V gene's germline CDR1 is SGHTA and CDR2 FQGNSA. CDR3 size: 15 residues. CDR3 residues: CASSPWGASGETQYF. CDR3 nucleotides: TGTGCCAGCAGCCCGTGGGGGGCGAGTGGAGAGACCCAGTACTTC.

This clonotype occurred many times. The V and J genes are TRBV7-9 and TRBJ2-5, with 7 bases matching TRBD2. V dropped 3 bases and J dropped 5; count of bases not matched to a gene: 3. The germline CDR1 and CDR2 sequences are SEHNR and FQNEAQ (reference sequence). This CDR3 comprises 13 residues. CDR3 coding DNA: TGTGCCAGCAGCTTGGGACTAAGGGAGACCCAGTACTTC. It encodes CASSLGLRETQYF.

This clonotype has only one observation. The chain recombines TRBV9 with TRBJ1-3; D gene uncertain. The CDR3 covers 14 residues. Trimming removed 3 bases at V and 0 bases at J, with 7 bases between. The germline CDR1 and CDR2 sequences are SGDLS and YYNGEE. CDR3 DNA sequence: TGTGCCAGCAGCGCCAAGGTCTCTGGAAACACCATATATTTT. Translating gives CASSAKVSGNTIYF.

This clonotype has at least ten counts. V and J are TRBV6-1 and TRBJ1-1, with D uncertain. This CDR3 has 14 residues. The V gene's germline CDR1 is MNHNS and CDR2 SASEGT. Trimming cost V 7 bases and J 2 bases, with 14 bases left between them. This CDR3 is CASTKQRTNTEAFF. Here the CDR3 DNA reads TGTGCCAGCACTAAACAACGGACCAACACTGAAGCTTTCTTT.

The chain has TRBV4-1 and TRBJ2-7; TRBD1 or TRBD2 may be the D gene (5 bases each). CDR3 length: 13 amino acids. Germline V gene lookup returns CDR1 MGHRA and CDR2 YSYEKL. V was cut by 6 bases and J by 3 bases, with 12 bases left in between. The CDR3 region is CASSPGTDYEQYF. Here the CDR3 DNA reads TGCGCCAGCAGTCCTGGGACGGACTACGAGCAGTACTTC.

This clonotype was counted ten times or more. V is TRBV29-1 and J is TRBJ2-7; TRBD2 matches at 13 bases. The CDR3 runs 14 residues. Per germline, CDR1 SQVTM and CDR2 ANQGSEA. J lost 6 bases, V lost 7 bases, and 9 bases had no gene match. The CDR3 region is CSAGTSGDRVEQYF. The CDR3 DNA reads TGCAGCGCCGGGACTAGCGGGGACAGGGTCGAGCAGTACTTC.

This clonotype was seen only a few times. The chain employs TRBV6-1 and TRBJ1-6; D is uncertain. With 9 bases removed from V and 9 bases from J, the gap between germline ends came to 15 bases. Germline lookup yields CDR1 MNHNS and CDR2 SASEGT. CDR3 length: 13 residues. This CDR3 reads CASTTEPGSPLHF. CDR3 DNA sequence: TGTGCCAGTACAACCGAGCCGGGTTCACCCCTCCACTTT.

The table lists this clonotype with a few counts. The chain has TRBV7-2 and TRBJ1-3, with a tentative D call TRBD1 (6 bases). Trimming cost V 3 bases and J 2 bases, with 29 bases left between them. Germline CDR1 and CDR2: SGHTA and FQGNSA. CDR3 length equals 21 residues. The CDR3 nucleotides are TGTGCCAGCAGCTTTCAGAGCACCCTATTGCGGGGGGCAATTCCTGGAAACACCATATATTTT. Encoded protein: CASSFQSTLLRGAIPGNTIYF.

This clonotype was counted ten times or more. The CDR3 bases are TGTGCCAGGAGAGCAGGGACGGGGTACGAGCAGTACTTC. Its protein product is CARRAGTGYEQYF. The rearrangement joins TRBV2 to TRBJ2-7; D is tentatively TRBD1 or TRBD2 (5 bases each). The germline CDR1 and CDR2 sequences are SNHLY and FYNNEI. The CDR3 runs 13 residues. The ends were cut back, 9 bases at V and 4 bases at J, with 16 bases in the middle.

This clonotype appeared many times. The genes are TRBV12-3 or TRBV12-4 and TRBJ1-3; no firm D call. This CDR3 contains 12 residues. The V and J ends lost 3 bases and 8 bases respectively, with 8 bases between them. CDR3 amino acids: CASSFKGHTIYF. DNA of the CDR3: TGTGCCAGCAGTTTTAAAGGGCACACCATATATTTT.

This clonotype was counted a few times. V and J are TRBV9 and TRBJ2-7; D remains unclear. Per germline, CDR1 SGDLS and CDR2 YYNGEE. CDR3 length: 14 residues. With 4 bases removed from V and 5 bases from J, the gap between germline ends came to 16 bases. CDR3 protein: CASSRSGGIHEQYF. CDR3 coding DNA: TGTGCCAGCAGCCGTAGTGGTGGGATTCACGAGCAGTACTTC.

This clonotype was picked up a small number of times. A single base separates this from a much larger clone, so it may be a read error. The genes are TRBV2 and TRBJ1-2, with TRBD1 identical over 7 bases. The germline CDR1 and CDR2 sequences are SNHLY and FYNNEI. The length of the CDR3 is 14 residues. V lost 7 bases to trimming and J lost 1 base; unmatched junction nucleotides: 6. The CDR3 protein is CASIDRAVNYGYTF. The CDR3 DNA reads TGTGCCAGCATCGACAGGGCGGTTAACTATGGCTACACCTTC.

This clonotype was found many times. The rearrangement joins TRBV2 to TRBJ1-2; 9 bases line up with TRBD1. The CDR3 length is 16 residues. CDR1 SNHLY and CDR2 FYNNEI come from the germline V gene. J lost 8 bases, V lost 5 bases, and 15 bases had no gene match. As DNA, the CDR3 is TGTGCCAGCAGTAGCCCGGGACAGGGCCTACTTGGCGGCTACACCTTC. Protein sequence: CASSSPGQGLLGGYTF.